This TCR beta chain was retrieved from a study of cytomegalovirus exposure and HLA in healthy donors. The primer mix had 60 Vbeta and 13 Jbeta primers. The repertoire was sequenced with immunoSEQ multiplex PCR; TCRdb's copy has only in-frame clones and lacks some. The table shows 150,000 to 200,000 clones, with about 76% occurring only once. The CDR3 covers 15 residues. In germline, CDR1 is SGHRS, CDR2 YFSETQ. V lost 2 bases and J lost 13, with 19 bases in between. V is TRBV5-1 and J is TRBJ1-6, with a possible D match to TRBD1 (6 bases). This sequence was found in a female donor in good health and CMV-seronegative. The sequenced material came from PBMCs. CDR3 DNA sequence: TGCGCCAGCAGCTTCAGGGGAGGGCGTGACGGGCCCCTCCACTTT. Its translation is CASSFRGGRDGPLHF.